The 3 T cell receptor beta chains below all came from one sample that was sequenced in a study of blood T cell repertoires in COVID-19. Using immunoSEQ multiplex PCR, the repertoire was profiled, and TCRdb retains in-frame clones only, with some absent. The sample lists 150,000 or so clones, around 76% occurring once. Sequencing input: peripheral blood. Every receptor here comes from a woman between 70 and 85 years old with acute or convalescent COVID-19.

The CDR3 DNA follows: TGTGCCAGCAGTCAACAGGGATTTGGCAATCAGCCCCAGCATTTT. It specifies CASSQQGFGNQPQHF. J is TRBJ1-5 and V is TRBV2; a possible D gene is TRBD1 (6 bases). The germline CDR1 and CDR2 sequences are SNHLY and FYNNEI. The V and J ends lost 5 bases and 2 bases respectively, with 13 bases between them. The CDR3 contains 15 residues. The entire variable domain, with the rest obtained from reference TRBV2 and TRBJ1-5, is as follows: EPEVTQTPSHQVTQMGQEVILRCVPISNHLYFYWYRQILGQKVEFLVSFYNNEISEKSEIFDDQFSVERPDGSNFTLKIRSTKLEDSAMYFCASSQQGFGNQPQHFGDGTRLSIL.

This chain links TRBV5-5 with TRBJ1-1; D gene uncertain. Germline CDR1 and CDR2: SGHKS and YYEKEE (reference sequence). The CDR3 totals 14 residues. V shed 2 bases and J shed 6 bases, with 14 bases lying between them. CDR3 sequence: CASSFWGGRAEAFF. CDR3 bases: TGTGCCAGCAGCTTCTGGGGTGGGCGGGCTGAAGCTTTCTTT.

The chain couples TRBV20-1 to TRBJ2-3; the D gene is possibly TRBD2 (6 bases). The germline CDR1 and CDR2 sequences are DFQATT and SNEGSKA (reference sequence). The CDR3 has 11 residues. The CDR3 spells CRIAATDTQYF. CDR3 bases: TGCAGAATAGCGGCCACAGATACGCAGTATTTT.